Presented here are 18 T cell receptor beta chains from one specimen sequenced in a study of blood T cell repertoires in COVID-19. Sequenced by immunoSEQ multiplex PCR; TCRdb stores in-frame clones only, minus some. In the table there are about 31,000 clones, 90% of which are singletons. The specimen sequenced was peripheral blood. These receptors came from a man aged 65 to 79 with active or convalescent COVID-19.

The V call is TRBV4-1, the J call TRBJ2-1; 9 bases fit TRBD2. V lost 0 bases to trimming and J lost 4 bases; unmatched junction nucleotides: 7. Per the germline V gene, CDR1 is MGHRA and CDR2 is YSYEKL. The CDR3 sequence is 17 residues long. CDR3 sequence (DNA): TGCGCCAGCAGCCAAGACCCCGCTAGCGGGGTATACAATGAGCAGTTCTTC. Its protein product is CASSQDPASGVYNEQFF.

Here the CDR3 DNA reads TGTGCCAGCAGTTACTCGTGGACAGGTTGGCCCTATGGCTACACCTTC. Amino acid sequence: CASSYSWTGWPYGYTF. V usage is TRBV6-2 or TRBV6-3 and J usage is TRBJ1-2; 7 positions agree with TRBD1. V gave up 0 bases and J gave up 4 bases; unmatched junction bases: 8. CDR1 and CDR2 (germline): MNHEY, SVGEGT. This CDR3 has 16 residues.

The chain couples TRBV5-1 to TRBJ2-1; 7 bases line up with TRBD1. The CDR3 contains 16 residues. Germline assignment: CDR1 SGHRS and CDR2 YFSETQ. The junction had 8 bases not matched to a gene; V was cut back by 0 bases and J by 5 bases. The CDR3, as DNA: TGCGCCAGCAGCTTGGCCCCCCAGACAGGGAACAATGAGCAGTTCTTC. Its translation is CASSLAPQTGNNEQFF.

Here the CDR3 reads CASSLLQPAGELFF. The CDR3 nucleotides read TGTGCCAGCAGCCTCCTCCAACCAGCCGGGGAGCTGTTTTTT. The chain recombines TRBV3-1 (or the pseudogene TRBV3-2) with TRBJ2-2, with D hard to call. This CDR3 spans 14 amino acids. Between the trimmed V and J ends, which lost 4 bases and 6 bases, there was a span of 12 bases. In germline, CDR1 is LGHDT, CDR2 YNNKEL (reference sequence).

V is TRBV29-1 and J is TRBJ1-5; maybe TRBD1 (5 bases). CDR1 SQVTM and CDR2 ANQGSEA come from the germline V gene. This CDR3 has 13 residues. V was clipped by 6 bases and J by 3 bases, with 12 bases between them. As DNA, the CDR3 is TGCAGCGTGGTAACAGGCGCCAATCAGCCCCAGCATTTT. It is translated as CSVVTGANQPQHF.

This clone occurred once. The J gene is TRBJ1-1, the V gene TRBV2; D gene ambiguous. CDR3 length: 13 residues. Germline V gene lookup returns CDR1 SNHLY and CDR2 FYNNEI. Trimming removed 7 bases from V and 4 bases from J, with 13 bases in between. The CDR3 region is CASTAEDGTEAFF. The CDR3 DNA sequence: TGTGCCAGCACCGCGGAGGACGGCACTGAAGCTTTCTTT.

The gene calls are TRBV7-2 and TRBJ1-6, with D possibly matching TRBD1 (5 bases). Germline V gene data show CDR1 as SGHTA and CDR2 as FQGNSA. The CDR3 is made up of 13 amino acids. V lost 6 bases and J lost 9, with 12 bases in between. CDR3 loop: CASRGQEGSPLHF. Written as DNA, the CDR3 is TGTGCCAGCAGGGGGCAGGAGGGTTCACCCCTCCACTTT.

CDR3 nucleotide sequence: TGCGCCAGCAGCTTGTATGGAGTGGGGGCGAACACTGAAGCTTTCTTT. Encoded protein: CASSLYGVGANTEAFF. The V call is TRBV5-1, the J call TRBJ1-1; tentative D call: TRBD1 (6 bases). The germline CDR1 and CDR2 sequences are SGHRS and YFSETQ. CDR3 length equals 16 residues. V lost 1 base, J lost 1 base, and 14 bases lay in between.

This chain links TRBV2 with TRBJ1-2, with 7 bases identical to TRBD1. Germline trimming cut 8 bases from V and 4 bases from J; bases unmatched to any gene: 16. The CDR3 runs 16 residues. Germline CDR1 is SNHLY and CDR2 is FYNNEI. The CDR3 here is CASRPTGWRVAYGYTF. DNA of the CDR3: TGTGCCAGCCGTCCGACAGGGTGGAGGGTTGCCTATGGCTACACCTTC.

This clone occurred a few times. The rearrangement links TRBV6-6 to TRBJ1-5, with 9 bases matching TRBD1. V was clipped by 5 bases and J by 2 bases; unmatched bases: 7. Germline CDR1 MNHNY, CDR2 SVGAGI (reference sequence). CDR3 length: 16 residues. CDR3 in amino acids: CASSKLTGGGNQPQHF. The CDR3 coding sequence is TGTGCCAGCAGTAAGTTGACAGGGGGAGGCAATCAGCCCCAGCATTTT.

The V gene is TRBV29-1, the J gene TRBJ1-3; TRBD1 agrees at 8 bases. The V and J ends lost 6 bases and 0 bases, in that order; junction bases with no gene match: 1. CDR3 length equals 13 residues. Germline loops: CDR1 SQVTM, CDR2 ANQGSEA. Written as DNA, the CDR3 is TGCAGCGTGGGACAGGCCTCTGGAAACACCATATATTTT. Translated: CSVGQASGNTIYF.

The chain recombines TRBV30 with TRBJ1-5; D is unresolved. The CDR3 consists of 14 residues. With 0 bases removed from V and 5 bases from J, the gap between germline ends came to 11 bases. Germline values: CDR1 GTSNPN, CDR2 SVGIG (reference sequence). CDR3 coding DNA: TGTGCCTGGAGTGTAATCGGAGGAGATCAGCCCCAGCATTTT. Its translation is CAWSVIGGDQPQHF.

There are a few counts of this clone. The chain recombines TRBV9 with TRBJ1-3; 10 bases match TRBD1. V was clipped by 0 bases and J by 8 bases; unmatched bases: 2. Germline V CDR1 and CDR2: SGDLS, YYNGEE. The CDR3 runs 14 residues. The CDR3 loop reads CASSVVGTGDTIYF. CDR3 DNA sequence: TGTGCCAGCAGCGTAGTGGGGACAGGGGACACCATATATTTT.

This clone occurred once. The chain is built from TRBV5-1 and TRBJ2-5; tentatively, D is TRBD2 (6 bases). There are 13 residues in the CDR3. The V gene's germline CDR1 is SGHRS and CDR2 YFSETQ. V lost 5 bases and J 7 bases, leaving 15 bases between the germline ends. The CDR3 spells CASSSRPGGTQYF. DNA of the CDR3: TGCGCCAGCAGTAGTCGGCCCGGGGGGACCCAGTACTTC.

This chain joins TRBV7-3 and TRBJ2-5, with D unclear. The CDR3 loop spans 15 amino acids. Trimming left V 4 bases short and J 1 base short, with 13 bases between. Germline V gene lookup returns CDR1 SGHTA and CDR2 FQGTGA. CDR3 loop: CASSWMETPQETQYF. In DNA form, the CDR3 reads TGTGCCAGCAGCTGGATGGAGACTCCCCAAGAGACCCAGTACTTC.

This clone was seen only once. The chain employs TRBV19 and TRBJ1-1, with a weak D call TRBD1 (5 bases). V lost 0 bases and J lost 6, with 11 bases in between. The CDR3 consists of 14 residues. The germline CDR1 and CDR2 sequences are LNHDA and SQIVND (reference sequence). CDR3 sequence (DNA): TGTGCCAGTAGTATAGACACCTTAGGGGCTGAAGCTTTCTTT. This sequence encodes CASSIDTLGAEAFF.

This chain links TRBV9 with TRBJ2-5, with 8 nucleotides matching TRBD2. J lost 2 bases, V lost 4 bases, and 1 base had no gene match. This CDR3 is 13 amino acids long. Germline CDR1 and CDR2: SGDLS and YYNGEE. DNA for the CDR3: TGTGCCAGCAGCCGGGGGGGACAAGAGACCCAGTACTTC. It codes for CASSRGGQETQYF.

The chain combines TRBV20-1 with TRBJ1-6, with TRBD1 matching over 7 bases. The V gene's germline CDR1 is DFQATT and CDR2 SNEGSKA (reference sequence). This CDR3 is built from 15 residues. V lost 3 bases and J lost 13; bases outside the gene matches: 15. CDR3 in DNA: TGCAGTGCTAGTGGGGACAGCCGGCGTCGAGATCCCCTCCACTTT. This encodes CSASGDSRRRDPLHF.